The sequence of this TCR beta chain was determined in a study of T cell responses to AZD1222 COVID-19 vaccine. The protocol was immunoSEQ multiplex PCR, while the TCRdb copy is restricted to in-frame clones and leaves out a portion. The top ten hold about 1.6% of the sample, which has some 90,000 clones, roughly nine tenths seen once. General observations from the study: Vaccine-related CD4 TCRs covered spike, predominating at 160-218 and 743-854. Reportedly, close to half of spike-specific TCRs are directed against unmutated variant regions. Donors in the cohort were predominantly white British and more often female, and clonal diversity was possibly underestimated. Seropositive AZD1222 recipients at baseline numbered only five or six.

CDR1 is SQVTM, CDR2 ANQGSEA, per germline. Trimming removed 1 base from V and 5 bases from J, with 14 bases in between. The CDR3 is made up of 14 amino acids. Note on this clone: Its antigen is not identified.

The genes are TRBV29-1 and TRBJ1-2, with D perhaps matching TRBD1 (5 bases). The sequences come from peripheral blood, collected on day 0 of AZD1222 vaccination. The receptor was derived from an adult in good health. The CDR3 sequence: CSVEAPGAGYGYTF. The CDR3 region has the DNA TGCAGCGTTGAAGCTCCCGGGGCCGGTTATGGCTACACCTTC.